The following is a TCR beta chain sequence with its context. This record belongs to a study of control samples from healthy donors and cancer patients. Germline CDR1 reads MNHEY; CDR2 reads SMNVEV (reference sequence). CDR3 size: 15 residues. Trimming shortened V by 0 bases and J by 3 bases, and 12 bases separated the two germline ends. Repertoires were generated with immunoSEQ multiplex PCR, while TCRdb's copy carries only in-frame clones and drops some. This repertoire shows fewer than 25,000 clones, around 83% found once; its top ten account for 25% to 30%. The receptor was derived from a man aged 55 to 70 with head and neck cancer. The gene calls are TRBV27 and TRBJ2-7, with a possible D match to TRBD1 (7 bases). Sample: PBMCs. The CDR3 spells CASSLSRQGGYEQYF. CDR3 in DNA: TGTGCCAGCAGTTTATCGCGACAGGGAGGCTACGAGCAGTACTTC.